This entry describes one TCR beta chain. This sample is part of a study of blood T cell repertoires in COVID-19. Profiled with immunoSEQ multiplex PCR; TCRdb holds only in-frame clones, not every one. Here the sample spans around 100,000 clones, around 92% being singletons. The V and J ends lost 4 bases and 4 bases, in that order; junction bases with no gene match: 3. CDR1 and CDR2 from the germline V gene are SGDLS and YYNGEE. The CDR3 covers 14 residues. Seattle cases were enrolled at active infection and followed longitudinally. Source material: peripheral blood. The chain uses TRBV9 and TRBJ2-1, with 9 nucleotides matching TRBD1. The origin of this receptor is a man between 45 and 60 years old with COVID-19, enrolled during active disease. The CDR3 sequence: CASSPGQGYNEQFF. The CDR3 bases are TGTGCCAGCAGCCCTGGACAGGGGTACAATGAGCAGTTCTTC.